This TCR beta chain was captured by sequencing in a study of shared clonotypes between healthy human individuals. Study as a whole: The study used three CD4 naive, three CD4 memory, two CD8 naive and one CD8 memory plate per donor. The study's findings and limits: Despite large depth, sorted-subset datasets appeared incompletely sequenced.

Terminally differentiated effector memory CD45RA+ cells were excluded by CCR7 positive selection of CD45RO-negative cells. Every one of the donors was a Caucasian adult that lived in Nashville, Tennessee. An assay was performed, and its level was deep. Some clones are missing from TCRdb's copy, which holds only in-frame ones; the method was immunoSEQ multiplex PCR. The table lists roughly 2.1 million clones, about 93% of them singletons. V was pared by 2 bases and J by 2 bases, with 8 bases between. The CDR3 totals 13 residues. Germline-derived CDR1 and CDR2 are SGHDT and YYEEEE. Remarks on this clone: Antigen specificity is unknown. The same CDR3 is also encoded by other DNA sequences in this sample.

The sample consisted of naive CD8+ T cells from PBMCs. This TCR was recovered from a young man in good health. Some clones in this sample may be carry-over from other donors' samples. The J gene is TRBJ2-7, the V gene TRBV5-6; the D is unclear. The CDR3 bases are TGTGCCAGCAGCTTAGGTCCTACCTACGAGCAGTACTTC. This encodes CASSLGPTYEQYF.